These T cell receptor beta chains were read from a single sample in a study of CD8 T cells in ankylosing spondylitis. TCRdb independently ran MiXCR on the 5' RACE reads; one entry per CDR3 protein. The table includes around 210,000 distinct CDR3 sequences, roughly 8.2% detected once. Sequencing used blood, either unsorted or a sorted T cell fraction (not recorded which). These receptors were obtained from a female donor with ankylosing spondylitis or in good health (not recorded which). The CDR3 runs from the conserved cysteine through the conserved F or W. D genes are given only for firm matches. Part of the rows lack a size; the others show once, few, many or a class for expanded clones.

>TRBV5-1|many|TRBD1|TRBJ2-3
TGCGCCAGCAGCCCCGGACAGGGACCCCTGGGAACAGATACGCAGTATTTT
CASSPGQGPLGTDTQYF
>TRBV7-2|many|.|TRBJ2-5
TGTGCCAGCAGCCGCGGGACTCAGTACCAAGAGACCCAGTACTTC
CASSRGTQYQETQYF
>TRBV25-1|many|.|TRBJ2-1
TGTGCCAGCAGTCAAGGGGGTGAGCAGTTCTTC
CASSQGGEQFF
>TRBV5-5|few|.|TRBJ2-5
TGTGCCAGCAGCTTGTTGACTAACCCGTACCAAGAGACCCAGTACTTC
CASSLLTNPYQETQYF
>TRBV7-8|many|.|TRBJ1-1
TGTGCCAGCAGCTTAGGGAGGTTCTCTTGGCGCTTCTTT
CASSLGRFSWRFF
>TRBV20-1|many|.|TRBJ2-7
TGCAGTGCTAGATACAGTTCCCACGAGCAGTACTTC
CSARYSSHEQYF
>TRBV6-1|many|.|TRBJ1-1
TGTGCCAGCAGGTCGACTGTGAACACTGAAGCTTTCTTT
CASRSTVNTEAFF
>TRBV5-1|.|.|TRBJ2-7
TGCGCCAGCGCATCATCATCCGACGAGCAGTACTTC
CASASSSDEQYF
>TRBV28|many|.|TRBJ1-5
TGTGCCAGCAGTTCCGACAGGTTCTCCAATCAGCCCCAGCATTTT
CASSSDRFSNQPQHF
>TRBV9|many|TRBD2|TRBJ2-1
TGTGCCAGCAGCGCCGCGGGAGTGTCCTACAATGAGCAGTTCTTC
CASSAAGVSYNEQFF
>TRBV10-3|many|.|TRBJ2-7
TGTGCCATCAGTCCTCAAGTTGACAGCTACGAGCAGTACTTC
CAISPQVDSYEQYF
>TRBV4-3|few|.|TRBJ1-2
TGCGCCAGCAGCCCGGGGGGGATAAACTATGGCTACACCTTC
CASSPGGINYGYTF
>TRBV10-3|many|TRBD2|TRBJ2-3
TGTGCCATCATGACTAGCGGGAGGGGCACAGATACGCAGTATTTT
CAIMTSGRGTDTQYF
>TRBV28|many|.|TRBJ1-3
TGTGCCAGCAGTTCAACACTCGCCTCTGGAAACACCATATATTTT
CASSSTLASGNTIYF
>TRBV7-4|many|.|TRBJ2-3
TGTGCCAGCAGCTTAGAAGTGAGGGGAGATACGCAGTATTTT
CASSLEVRGDTQYF
>TRBV29-1|.|.|TRBJ1-5
TGCAGCGTGGCGGCCCCGGCAGGGCCCCAGCATTTT
CSVAAPAGPQHF
>TRBV29-1|many|.|TRBJ2-5
TGCAGCGCCAAGGGAGAAAAAGAGACCCAGTACTTC
CSAKGEKETQYF
>TRBV7-9|many|.|TRBJ1-2
TGTGCCAGCAGCTTCGACCTCCTTGAGCGTGGCTACACCTTC
CASSFDLLERGYTF
>TRBV6-2/TRBV6-3|many|TRBD1|TRBJ1-2
TGTGCCAGCAGTTATCCGGGACAGGGGCTCTACGGCTACACCTTC
CASSYPGQGLYGYTF
>TRBV4-3|.|.|TRBJ1-2
TGCGCCAGCAGCCAAGACGCCGGGGATTGGGGCTACACCTTC
CASSQDAGDWGYTF
>TRBV19|many|.|TRBJ2-1
TGTGCCAGTAGCAGAGCCGGGCTCAACAATGAGCAGTTCTTC
CASSRAGLNNEQFF
>TRBV7-2|.|TRBD2|TRBJ2-1
TGTGCCAGCAGCTTTAGCGGGAGGGCCGAGGATGAGCAGTTCTTC
CASSFSGRAEDEQFF
>TRBV2|many|TRBD2|TRBJ2-1
TGTGCCAGCAGTCGTAATAGCGGGAGGGCCGCGAGTGAGCAGTTCTTC
CASSRNSGRAASEQFF
>TRBV4-3|many|.|TRBJ1-2
TGCGCCAGCAGCCAAGATTCGGCCAAACGGGACTATGGCTACACCTTC
CASSQDSAKRDYGYTF
>TRBV6-5|.|.|TRBJ1-5
TGTGCCAGCAGTTCCCGAGGAGGTACCCAGCATTTT
CASSSRGGTQHF
>TRBV3-1|many|.|TRBJ2-2
TGTGCCAGCAGCCAAGTGAGACGGCCGAACACCGGGGAGCTGTTTTTT
CASSQVRRPNTGELFF